Listed below are T cell receptor beta chains from one sample, sequenced in a study of cytomegalovirus exposure and HLA in healthy donors. Produced via immunoSEQ multiplex PCR; TCRdb's table is partial and in-frame only. The profile covers around 150,000 clones, with nearly 80% appearing a single time and more than 12% taken by the ten largest. Input material: PBMCs. These receptors all stem from a man aged 50 or older in good health and CMV-seropositive. The CDR3 runs from the conserved cysteine through the conserved F or W. The D gene is left open where the match is weak. Only part of the rows carry a size: once, few, many, or a class if the clone is expanded.

d_call	v_call	clone_size	j_call	cdr3_nt	cdr3_aa
-	TRBV7-9	few	TRBJ1-4	TGTGCCAGCAGCCCCGCCACAGGGAGCAACGAAAAACTGTTTTTT	CASSPATGSNEKLFF
-	TRBV7-3	few	TRBJ1-3	TGTGCCAGCAGTCGCGACAGTGCCTCTGGAAACACCATATATTTT	CASSRDSASGNTIYF
TRBD2	TRBV2	once	TRBJ2-3	TGTGCCACCGATAAAGGACTAGCCTTAACAGATACGCAGTATTTT	CATDKGLALTDTQYF
TRBD2	TRBV25-1	-	TRBJ2-1	TGTGCCAGTCTAGCGGGATACAATGAGCAGTTCTTC	CASLAGYNEQFF
-	TRBV29-1	-	TRBJ1-2	TGCAGCGTTGAAGTACTTCCAGGGCGCCTTGGCTACACCTTC	CSVEVLPGRLGYTF
-	TRBV11-2	-	TRBJ2-7	TGTGCCAGCAGCTTAGATCAGGGCAGAACCTACGAGCAGTACTTC	CASSLDQGRTYEQYF
-	TRBV5-5	-	TRBJ2-7	TGTGCCAGCAGCCACAAAGCAGGACAGACCTACGAGCAGTACTTC	CASSHKAGQTYEQYF
TRBD1	TRBV25-1	-	TRBJ2-1	TGTGCCAGCTGGGACAGGGGCAATGAGCAGTTCTTC	CASWDRGNEQFF
-	TRBV5-4	-	TRBJ1-3	TGTGCCAGCAGCTTGGCCACGCGATCTGGAAACACCATATATTTT	CASSLATRSGNTIYF
TRBD1	TRBV5-6	-	TRBJ1-2	TGTGCCAGCTACGAAAGGGGGCTAAACTATGGCTACACCTTC	CASYERGLNYGYTF
TRBD1	TRBV7-9	-	TRBJ1-6	TGTGCCATTGGGGGACAGTTAAATTCACCCCTCCACTTT	CAIGGQLNSPLHF
TRBD1	TRBV7-9	-	TRBJ1-1	TGTTCCAGCAGCACGACAGGGGCCTTCATGAACACTGAAGCTTTCTTT	CSSSTTGAFMNTEAFF
TRBD2	TRBV15	-	TRBJ2-3	TGTGCCACCAGCAGTAGTGCTAGCGGCCGATTCACAGATACGCAGTATTTT	CATSSSASGRFTDTQYF
-	TRBV11-2	once	TRBJ2-5	TGTGCCAGCGGAGACCTTGAGGGCTACCAAGAGACCCAGTACTTC	CASGDLEGYQETQYF
-	TRBV29-1	few	TRBJ1-1	TGCAGCGTTGGGCGTGGAGGGTACACTGAAGCTTTCTTT	CSVGRGGYTEAFF
-	TRBV5-6	-	TRBJ2-2	TGTGCCAGCAGATTTACAGGGACCGGGGAGCTGTTTTTT	CASRFTGTGELFF